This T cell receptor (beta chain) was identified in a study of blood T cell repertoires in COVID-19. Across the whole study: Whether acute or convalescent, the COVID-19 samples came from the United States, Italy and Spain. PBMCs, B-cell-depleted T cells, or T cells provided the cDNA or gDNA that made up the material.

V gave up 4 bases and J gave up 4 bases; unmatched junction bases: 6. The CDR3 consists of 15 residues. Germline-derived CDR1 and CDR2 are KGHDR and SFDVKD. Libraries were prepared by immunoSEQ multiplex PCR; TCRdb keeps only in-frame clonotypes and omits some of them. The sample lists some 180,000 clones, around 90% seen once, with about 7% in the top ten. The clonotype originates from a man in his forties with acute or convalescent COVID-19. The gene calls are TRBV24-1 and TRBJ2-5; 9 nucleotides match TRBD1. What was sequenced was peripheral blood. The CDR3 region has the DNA TGTGCCACCAGTGACCGGACAGGGGCGGTAGAGACCCAGTACTTC. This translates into CATSDRTGAVETQYF.